These 3 T cell receptor beta chains were all obtained from the same sample, sequenced in a study of T cells in Graves' hyperthyroidism and ophthalmopathy (dated by TCRdb to the late 2010s). Receptor libraries were prepared by multiplex PCR. The sample was run on an Illumina HiSeq 2000. TCR beta CDR3 regions were amplified from RNA transcripts. The TCR CDR3 was subjected to a first round of RT-PCR using the HTBI primer set and the Qiagen OneStep RT-PCR kit. TCRdb trimmed public reads at Q25 via fastp, called clones via MiXCR and kept in-frame beta chains. Each entry merges the rows of one CDR3 protein and shows their most common DNA and genes. This sample comprises some 740,000 distinct CDR3 sequences, around 15% of them detected only once. The top ten clones comprise roughly 10% of the sample. Sequencing was done on a sample of blood. These TCRs come from a woman in her late teens or twenties with Graves' hyperthyroidism.

The V call is TRBV6-5, the J call TRBJ2-7; TRBD2 aligns across 8 bases. The CDR3 totals 15 residues. Looked up from germline, CDR1 is MNHEY and CDR2 is SVGAGI. J was trimmed by 6 bases and V by 2 bases; bases with no gene match: 9. CDR3 region: CASSYEPGGPGEQYF. The CDR3 region has the DNA TGTGCCAGCAGTTACGAGCCGGGAGGGCCGGGCGAGCAGTACTTC.

Many counts were recorded for this clonotype. This chain connects TRBV20-1 to TRBJ2-7; 12 bases match TRBD2. The CDR3 is 15 amino acids. Germline CDR1 DFQATT, CDR2 SNEGSKA (reference sequence). J gave up 4 bases and V 6 bases, and 10 bases lay outside the gene matches. CDR3 coding DNA: TGCAGTGCCTCCGGACTAGCGGGATTGAAGTACGAGCAGTACTTC. The encoded protein is CSASGLAGLKYEQYF.

Only a few counts were recorded for this clonotype. A clone one base away is much larger, so this may be a read error. The chain links TRBV27 to TRBJ1-1; D possibly corresponds to TRBD1 (5 bases). CDR1 and CDR2 from the germline V gene are MNHEY and SMNVEV (reference sequence). The CDR3 is 14 amino acids. The V and J ends lost 6 bases and 0 bases respectively, with 11 bases between them. The CDR3 is CASSRGDVNTEAFF. CDR3 in DNA: TGTGCCAGCAGCCGGGGGGACGTGAACACTGAAGCTTTCTTT.